The source of this TCR beta chain is a study of T cells in Graves' hyperthyroidism and ophthalmopathy. Study-level background: Any treatment followed the collection of peripheral blood at initial diagnosis.

The CDR3 has 15 residues. Germline values: CDR1 SGHNT, CDR2 YYREEE (reference sequence). V gave up 2 bases and J gave up 0 bases, with 9 bases separating them. Whole-study results and caveats: Median prediction lead before ophthalmopathy onset was about 6.5 months with the model.

The sample of blood was obtained at first hyperthyroidism diagnosis (before any ophthalmopathy symptoms). As to this clonotype: Antigen: not known.

Amplification of TCR beta CDR3 regions was performed using RNA transcripts as template. A set of HTBI primers served as the primers for a first-round RT-PCR of the TCR CDR3. TCRdb analysed the multiplex PCR reads with MiXCR anew, one entry per CDR3 protein. The profile shows some 400,000 distinct CDR3 sequences, approximately 15% of them singletons. The V call is TRBV5-4, the J call TRBJ1-5; no clear D. Material for sequencing was blood. The TCR was taken from a man younger than 40 with Graves' hyperthyroidism that later progressed to Graves' ophthalmopathy. CDR3 nucleotides: TGTGCCAGCAGCTTTCGGGTTTTTAGCAATCAGCCCCAGCATTTT. It codes for CASSFRVFSNQPQHF.